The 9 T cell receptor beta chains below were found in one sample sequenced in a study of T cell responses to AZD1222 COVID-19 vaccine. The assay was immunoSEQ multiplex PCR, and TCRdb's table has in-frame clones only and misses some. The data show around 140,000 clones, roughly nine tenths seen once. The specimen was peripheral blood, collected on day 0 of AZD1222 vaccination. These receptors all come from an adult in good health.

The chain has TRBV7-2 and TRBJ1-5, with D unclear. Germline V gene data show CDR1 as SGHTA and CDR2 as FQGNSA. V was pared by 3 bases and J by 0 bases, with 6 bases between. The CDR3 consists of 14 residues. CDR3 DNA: TGTGCCAGCAGCTTTTTCATTAGCAATCAGCCCCAGCATTTT. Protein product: CASSFFISNQPQHF.

CDR3 coding DNA: TGTGCCATCAGTGAGGGGGACGGCGCCTACGAGCAGTACTTC. Its protein product is CAISEGDGAYEQYF. The chain uses TRBV10-3 and TRBJ2-7; either TRBD1 or TRBD2 may fit D (5 bases each). This CDR3 spans 14 amino acids. V lost 2 bases and J 2 bases, leaving 10 bases between the germline ends. The germline V gene encodes CDR1 ENHRY and CDR2 SYGVKD.

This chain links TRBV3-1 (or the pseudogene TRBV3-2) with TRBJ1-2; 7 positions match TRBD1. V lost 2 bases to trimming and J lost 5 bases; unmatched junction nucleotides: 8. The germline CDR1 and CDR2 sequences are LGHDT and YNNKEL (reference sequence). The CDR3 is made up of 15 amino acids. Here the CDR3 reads CASSQPGGGGYGYTF. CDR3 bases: TGTGCCAGCAGCCAACCAGGGGGTGGAGGATATGGCTACACCTTC.

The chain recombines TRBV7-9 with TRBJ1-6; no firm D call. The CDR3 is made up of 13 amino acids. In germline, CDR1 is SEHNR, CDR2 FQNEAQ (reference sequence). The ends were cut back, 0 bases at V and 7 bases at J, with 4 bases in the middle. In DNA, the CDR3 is TGTGCCAGCAGCTTAGCCGGGAATTCACCCCTCCACTTT. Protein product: CASSLAGNSPLHF.

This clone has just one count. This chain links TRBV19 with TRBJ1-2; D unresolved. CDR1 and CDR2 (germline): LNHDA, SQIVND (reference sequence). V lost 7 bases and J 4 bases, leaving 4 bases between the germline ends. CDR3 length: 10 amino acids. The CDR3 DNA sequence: TGTGCCAGTATGGGCTATGGCTACACCTTC. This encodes CASMGYGYTF.

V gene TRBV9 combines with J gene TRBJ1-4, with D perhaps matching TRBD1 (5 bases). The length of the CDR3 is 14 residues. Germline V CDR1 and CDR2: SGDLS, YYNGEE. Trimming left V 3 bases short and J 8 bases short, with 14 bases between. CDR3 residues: CASSGAGLYEKLFF. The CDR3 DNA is TGTGCCAGCAGCGGGGCGGGACTCTACGAAAAACTGTTTTTT.

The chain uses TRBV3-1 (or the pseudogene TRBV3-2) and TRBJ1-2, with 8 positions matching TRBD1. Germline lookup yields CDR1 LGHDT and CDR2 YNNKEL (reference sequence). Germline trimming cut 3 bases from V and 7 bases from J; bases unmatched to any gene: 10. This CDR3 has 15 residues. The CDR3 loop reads CASSQSDRVIGGYTF. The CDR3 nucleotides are TGTGCCAGCAGCCAGTCGGACAGGGTTATAGGTGGCTACACCTTC.

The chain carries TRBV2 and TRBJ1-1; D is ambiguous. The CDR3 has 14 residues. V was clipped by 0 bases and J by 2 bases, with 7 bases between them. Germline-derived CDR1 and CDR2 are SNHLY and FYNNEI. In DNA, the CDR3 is TGTGCCAGCAGTGAAGCGCGAGGTAACACTGAAGCTTTCTTT. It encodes CASSEARGNTEAFF.

CDR3 DNA sequence: TGTGCCAGCAGCTTAGGAGGGGTCGAGCAGTACTTC. Residues: CASSLGGVEQYF. J is TRBJ2-7 and V is TRBV5-6, with D perhaps matching TRBD2 (6 bases). This CDR3 has 12 amino acids. V was cut by 2 bases and J by 6 bases, with 9 bases left in between. Germline assignment: CDR1 SGHDT and CDR2 YYEEEE.